A selection of T cell receptor beta chains follows, all from one sample in a study of blood T cell repertoires in COVID-19. Repertoires were generated with immunoSEQ multiplex PCR, while TCRdb's copy carries only in-frame clones and drops some. In the table there are 450,000 or so clones, around 90% of which are singletons. Sequenced sample: peripheral blood. The receptors stem from a man between 18 and 29 years old with COVID-19, enrolled during active disease. CDR3s include the opening cysteine and the closing phenylalanine or tryptophan. D genes are given only for firm matches. Where a row states a size, it is once, few, many or the class of an expanded clone; other rows omit it.

d_gene: TRBD2; j_gene: TRBJ2-3; abundance: .; v_gene: TRBV5-1; CDR3nt: TGCGCCAGCAGCCTTACTAGCGGTACTCCAGATACGCAGTATTTT; CDR3aa: CASSLTSGTPDTQYF
d_gene: TRBD1; j_gene: TRBJ1-5; abundance: .; v_gene: TRBV2; CDR3nt: TGTGCCAGTTTAGGACAGGAGAATCAGCCCCAGCATTTT; CDR3aa: CASLGQENQPQHF
d_gene: TRBD1; j_gene: TRBJ2-2; abundance: few; v_gene: TRBV5-8; CDR3nt: TGTGCCAGCAGCTGGGGACAGTACACCGGGGAGCTGTTTTTT; CDR3aa: CASSWGQYTGELFF
d_gene: .; j_gene: TRBJ2-1; abundance: .; v_gene: TRBV4-1; CDR3nt: TGCGCCAGCAGCCAAAGGGGTAGGGAGCAGTTCTTC; CDR3aa: CASSQRGREQFF
d_gene: .; j_gene: TRBJ2-1; abundance: .; v_gene: TRBV11-2; CDR3nt: TGTGCCAGCAGCTTATCCGCCGGGACTTATGAGCAGTTCTTC; CDR3aa: CASSLSAGTYEQFF
d_gene: .; j_gene: TRBJ1-4; abundance: .; v_gene: TRBV7-9; CDR3nt: TGTGCCAGCAGCTTAGGGTGGGAGACAGGAATCGAAAAACTGTTTTTT; CDR3aa: CASSLGWETGIEKLFF
d_gene: TRBD2; j_gene: TRBJ2-1; abundance: .; v_gene: TRBV6-5; CDR3nt: TGTGCCAGCAGTTACTCGCGACTAGCGGGGGACAATGAGCAGTTCTTC; CDR3aa: CASSYSRLAGDNEQFF
d_gene: TRBD1; j_gene: TRBJ1-2; abundance: .; v_gene: TRBV5-4; CDR3nt: TGTGCCAGCAGCTTATACGCGACAGGGAGAGGAAACTATGGCTACACCTTC; CDR3aa: CASSLYATGRGNYGYTF
d_gene: TRBD1; j_gene: TRBJ2-7; abundance: .; v_gene: TRBV6-6; CDR3nt: TGTGCCAGCAGTTACTCGAGTAGGGACAGGTCCTACGAGCAGTACTTC; CDR3aa: CASSYSSRDRSYEQYF
d_gene: TRBD1; j_gene: TRBJ2-7; abundance: .; v_gene: TRBV5-4; CDR3nt: TGTGCCAGCAGCTTGTTCGGGACAGGGGGCGCCGAGCAGTACTTC; CDR3aa: CASSLFGTGGAEQYF
d_gene: TRBD1; j_gene: TRBJ2-4; abundance: .; v_gene: TRBV5-4; CDR3nt: TGTGCCAGCAGCTGGGACAGGGGGCACCGGGGCATTCAGTACTTC; CDR3aa: CASSWDRGHRGIQYF
d_gene: TRBD2; j_gene: TRBJ2-2; abundance: once; v_gene: TRBV30; CDR3nt: TGTGCCTGGAGTGTAATAGCGGGGGGGTATCGCACCGGGGAGCTGTTTTTT; CDR3aa: CAWSVIAGGYRTGELFF
d_gene: .; j_gene: TRBJ1-4; abundance: once; v_gene: TRBV6-5; CDR3nt: TGTGCCAGCACGGGGAGGGCAACTAATGAAAAACTGTTTTTT; CDR3aa: CASTGRATNEKLFF
d_gene: TRBD1; j_gene: TRBJ2-5; abundance: .; v_gene: TRBV5-6; CDR3nt: TGTGCCAGCAGCTGGGACAGGGGTCTCAAAGAGACCCAGTACTTC; CDR3aa: CASSWDRGLKETQYF
d_gene: TRBD2; j_gene: TRBJ2-5; abundance: .; v_gene: TRBV11-2; CDR3nt: TGTGCCAGCAGCGAGAACCTAGGACTAGGCGAGACCCAGTACTTC; CDR3aa: CASSENLGLGETQYF
d_gene: TRBD1; j_gene: TRBJ1-5; abundance: once; v_gene: TRBV19; CDR3nt: TGTGCCAGTAGGGGGAAGTACAGGGGAGTGAATCAGCCCCAGCATTTT; CDR3aa: CASRGKYRGVNQPQHF
d_gene: TRBD1; j_gene: TRBJ2-7; abundance: .; v_gene: TRBV2; CDR3nt: TGTGCCAGCAGGGGATCGGACAGGGGCGCCTACGAGCAGTACTTC; CDR3aa: CASRGSDRGAYEQYF
d_gene: .; j_gene: TRBJ2-7; abundance: .; v_gene: TRBV5-4; CDR3nt: TGTGCCAGCAGCTTGGACTATTCCTACGAGCAGTACTTC; CDR3aa: CASSLDYSYEQYF
d_gene: .; j_gene: TRBJ2-5; abundance: .; v_gene: TRBV2; CDR3nt: TGTGCCAGATCGGACAGCCAAGAGACCCAGTACTTC; CDR3aa: CARSDSQETQYF
d_gene: TRBD1; j_gene: TRBJ1-3; abundance: .; v_gene: TRBV7-9; CDR3nt: TGTGCCAGCATGAGAACAGGGGGCTCTGGAAACACCATATATTTT; CDR3aa: CASMRTGGSGNTIYF
d_gene: TRBD1; j_gene: TRBJ1-1; abundance: .; v_gene: TRBV12-3/TRBV12-4; CDR3nt: TGTGCCAGCAGTTTAGAAGAGGGGGCAGCTTTCTTT; CDR3aa: CASSLEEGAAFF
d_gene: .; j_gene: TRBJ2-1; abundance: .; v_gene: TRBV6-1; CDR3nt: TGTGCCAGCAGTGAAGTCCCTACGGGTGAGCAGTTCTTC; CDR3aa: CASSEVPTGEQFF
d_gene: TRBD1; j_gene: TRBJ2-2; abundance: .; v_gene: TRBV5-1; CDR3nt: TGCGCCAGCAGCCCCGACAGGGGAGGTACCGGGGAGCTGTTTTTT; CDR3aa: CASSPDRGGTGELFF
d_gene: .; j_gene: TRBJ2-7; abundance: .; v_gene: TRBV5-1; CDR3nt: TGCGCCAGCAGCTTGGAAGGGGGAACGTCCGAGCAGTACTTC; CDR3aa: CASSLEGGTSEQYF
d_gene: TRBD2; j_gene: TRBJ2-1; abundance: .; v_gene: TRBV24-1; CDR3nt: TGTGCCACCAAGGCTAGCGGAGCCAATGAGCAGTTCTTC; CDR3aa: CATKASGANEQFF
d_gene: TRBD1; j_gene: TRBJ2-3; abundance: .; v_gene: TRBV7-6; CDR3nt: TGTGCCAGCAGCTTACTCACAGGGGGAACAGATACGCAGTATTTT; CDR3aa: CASSLLTGGTDTQYF
d_gene: TRBD1; j_gene: TRBJ2-1; abundance: .; v_gene: TRBV11-2; CDR3nt: TGTGCCAGCAGCTTAGATCCCGGGACAGGTTTCAATGAGCAGTTCTTC; CDR3aa: CASSLDPGTGFNEQFF
d_gene: .; j_gene: TRBJ2-1; abundance: .; v_gene: TRBV7-2; CDR3nt: TGTGCCAGCAGCTTAGTGCACAGTAGCTACAATGAGCAGTTCTTC; CDR3aa: CASSLVHSSYNEQFF
d_gene: .; j_gene: TRBJ1-2; abundance: .; v_gene: TRBV28; CDR3nt: TGTGCCAGCACCGAACAGGGCTATGGCTACACCTTC; CDR3aa: CASTEQGYGYTF
d_gene: .; j_gene: TRBJ2-3; abundance: .; v_gene: TRBV5-1; CDR3nt: TGTTCGGGGGCAGATACGCAGTATTTT; CDR3aa: CSGADTQYF
d_gene: TRBD1; j_gene: TRBJ1-6; abundance: .; v_gene: TRBV20-1; CDR3nt: TGCAGTGCTAGTGGGCAGGGGGTTTCACCCCTCCACTTT; CDR3aa: CSASGQGVSPLHF
d_gene: .; j_gene: TRBJ1-3; abundance: few; v_gene: TRBV30; CDR3nt: TGTGCCTGGAGTGTACACCGTCGATTCTCGGGAGGAAACACCATATATTTT; CDR3aa: CAWSVHRRFSGGNTIYF
d_gene: .; j_gene: TRBJ1-1; abundance: .; v_gene: TRBV7-8; CDR3nt: TGTGCCAGCACCACAGCGGGTCGGAACACTGAAGCTTTCTTT; CDR3aa: CASTTAGRNTEAFF
d_gene: TRBD2; j_gene: TRBJ2-7; abundance: .; v_gene: TRBV14; CDR3nt: TGTGCCAGCAGCCAAGTAGCGGGAAAGTCGTACGAGCAGTACTTC; CDR3aa: CASSQVAGKSYEQYF
d_gene: .; j_gene: TRBJ1-1; abundance: .; v_gene: TRBV5-1; CDR3nt: TGCGCCAGCAGCTTGGCCGGTGGGCAGGACACTGAAGCTTTCTTT; CDR3aa: CASSLAGGQDTEAFF
d_gene: .; j_gene: TRBJ1-1; abundance: once; v_gene: TRBV10-1; CDR3nt: TGCGCCAGCAGTGGGGGCAGAGAAGCTTTCTTT; CDR3aa: CASSGGREAFF
d_gene: .; j_gene: TRBJ1-1; abundance: .; v_gene: TRBV7-9; CDR3nt: TGTGCCAGCAACATTCCCGTGGGGAGAAACTCAGAAGCTTTCTTT; CDR3aa: CASNIPVGRNSEAFF
d_gene: TRBD2; j_gene: TRBJ2-7; abundance: .; v_gene: TRBV19; CDR3nt: TGTGCCAGTAGTGCCGAACTAGCGGGAGGGCCTGAGCAGTACTTC; CDR3aa: CASSAELAGGPEQYF
d_gene: TRBD2; j_gene: TRBJ2-7; abundance: .; v_gene: TRBV18; CDR3nt: TGTGCCAGCTCAGACCTCACTAGCGGGTATTACGAGCAGTACTTC; CDR3aa: CASSDLTSGYYEQYF
d_gene: .; j_gene: TRBJ1-1; abundance: .; v_gene: TRBV5-6; CDR3nt: TGTGCCAGCAGCTTGGGGGCCACCCGGAGGCCTTTCTTT; CDR3aa: CASSLGATRRPFF
d_gene: .; j_gene: TRBJ1-5; abundance: .; v_gene: TRBV21-1; CDR3nt: TGTGCCAGCAGCAAAGATGAGGTTCAACAGCCCCAGCATTTT; CDR3aa: CASSKDEVQQPQHF
d_gene: .; j_gene: TRBJ2-5; abundance: .; v_gene: TRBV7-2; CDR3nt: TGTGCCAGCAGCTTGGGACTGAGGTCAGAGACCCAGTACTTC; CDR3aa: CASSLGLRSETQYF
d_gene: TRBD1; j_gene: TRBJ1-1; abundance: once; v_gene: TRBV2; CDR3nt: TGTGCCAGCAGTGAACCTAACAGGGGGCTTATCTCTGAAGCTTTCTTT; CDR3aa: CASSEPNRGLISEAFF
d_gene: .; j_gene: TRBJ2-1; abundance: .; v_gene: TRBV7-9; CDR3nt: TGTGCCAGCAGCGGAGGACAGGGAGGGATCTACAATGAGCAGTTCTTC; CDR3aa: CASSGGQGGIYNEQFF
d_gene: .; j_gene: TRBJ1-6; abundance: .; v_gene: TRBV5-5; CDR3nt: TGTGCCAGCAGCCCGATCAGAAATAATTCACCCCTCCACTTT; CDR3aa: CASSPIRNNSPLHF
d_gene: TRBD2; j_gene: TRBJ2-5; abundance: .; v_gene: TRBV7-6; CDR3nt: TGTGCCAGCAGCAGAGCCGCGGGGGGTGCAAAAGAGACCCAGTACTTC; CDR3aa: CASSRAAGGAKETQYF
d_gene: .; j_gene: TRBJ1-5; abundance: few; v_gene: TRBV2; CDR3nt: TGTGCCAGCAGTGCGAAGAGGTCCCAGCATTTT; CDR3aa: CASSAKRSQHF
d_gene: .; j_gene: TRBJ1-3; abundance: .; v_gene: TRBV5-8; CDR3nt: TGTGCCAGCAGCTTTCCACGGTTCCACTCTGGAAACACCATATATTTT; CDR3aa: CASSFPRFHSGNTIYF